Below, 21 T cell receptor beta chains from the same sample are listed, as sequenced in a study of T cells in Graves' hyperthyroidism and ophthalmopathy. Researchers took RNA transcripts and amplified the TCR beta CDR3 regions from them. The study used the HTBI primer set for a first-round RT-PCR of the TCR CDR3. TCRdb re-called the multiplex PCR reads through MiXCR, storing one row per CDR3 protein. The sample has around 240,000 distinct CDR3 sequences, roughly 15% seen once. Sequenced sample: blood. The receptors were sampled from a woman aged 18-29 years with Graves' ophthalmopathy.

This clonotype was seen at least ten times. The chain is built from TRBV20-1 and TRBJ1-2, with D uncertain. Trimming stripped 5 bases from V and 0 bases from J, with 4 bases between. Germline V gene lookup returns CDR1 DFQATT and CDR2 SNEGSKA (reference sequence). The CDR3 consists of 11 residues. CDR3 DNA sequence: TGCAGTGCTCACCCTAACTATGGCTACACCTTC. This encodes CSAHPNYGYTF.

The chain employs TRBV3-1 and TRBJ1-2; 8 bases fit TRBD1. Germline V gives CDR1 LGHDT, CDR2 YNNKEL (reference sequence). After removal of 4 bases from V and 5 bases from J, the junction contained 6 bases not matched to a gene. The CDR3 is 14 amino acids. Written as DNA, the CDR3 is TGTGCCAGCAGCCGAGGACAGGGCCGATATGGCTACACCTTC. Translating it yields CASSRGQGRYGYTF.

This clonotype came up many times. The chain joins TRBV7-2 to TRBJ1-4, with D hard to call. This CDR3 contains 15 residues. V gave up 5 bases and J gave up 0 bases, with 10 bases separating them. The germline gives CDR1 SGHTA, CDR2 FQGNSA. The CDR3 spells CASSPTATTNEKLFF. The CDR3 nucleotides read TGTGCCAGCAGCCCCACAGCGACAACTAATGAAAAACTGTTTTTT.

In regard to this clonotype: This clone may be a read error of a much larger clone one base away. The V call is TRBV15, the J call TRBJ1-5; D unclear. The V gene's germline CDR1 is LNHNV and CDR2 YYDKDF (reference sequence). This CDR3 is 13 amino acids long. CDR3 in amino acids: CATGRDANQPQHF. The CDR3 nucleotides are TGTGCCACCGGCAGAGATGCAAATCAGCCCCAGCATTTT.

This clonotype was detected many times. The chain combines TRBV18 with TRBJ2-1; 9 bases are shared with TRBD1. Unmatched junction bases numbered 5, after V lost 4 bases and J lost 4 bases. Looked up from germline, CDR1 is KGHSH and CDR2 is LQKENI. This CDR3 region has 15 residues. In DNA form, the CDR3 reads TGTGCCAGCTCACAGGACAGGGGCCTGTACAATGAGCAGTTCTTC. It is translated as CASSQDRGLYNEQFF.

This clonotype was found many times. V and J are TRBV2 and TRBJ1-5; D is perhaps TRBD1 (5 bases). This CDR3 has 14 residues. V lost 2 bases to trimming and J lost 4 bases, with 9 bases between them. Germline V gives CDR1 SNHLY, CDR2 FYNNEI. This CDR3 reads CASSEYGGNQPQHF. CDR3 DNA: TGTGCCAGCAGTGAATACGGGGGAAATCAGCCCCAGCATTTT.

This clonotype was recorded at least ten times. The rearrangement uses TRBV24-1 and TRBJ2-3, with D possibly matching TRBD1 (7 bases). V shed 3 bases and J shed 2 bases, with 17 bases lying between them. Germline V gene sequence: CDR1 KGHDR, CDR2 SFDVKD. The length of the CDR3 is 17 residues. The CDR3 loop is CATSDPQGGLLTDTQYF. The CDR3 DNA reads TGTGCCACCAGTGATCCGCAGGGGGGTCTTCTCACAGATACGCAGTATTTT.

This clonotype was counted at least ten times. This chain uses TRBV10-3 with TRBJ1-5, with 9 bases that match TRBD1. Germline loops: CDR1 ENHRY, CDR2 SYGVKD. CDR3 size: 15 residues. V lost 6 bases and J lost 2; bases outside the gene matches: 5. The CDR3 sequence: CAISEDRGGNQPQHF. DNA for the CDR3: TGTGCCATCAGCGAGGACAGGGGTGGCAATCAGCCCCAGCATTTT.

There are many counts of this clonotype. The gene calls are TRBV18 and TRBJ2-2; TRBD2 matches 8 bases. CDR3 length: 16 amino acids. Germline trimming cut 3 bases from V and 3 bases from J; bases unmatched to any gene: 6. Germline CDR1 is KGHSH and CDR2 is LQKENI. The CDR3 protein is CASSPQAAGDTGELFF. CDR3 coding DNA: TGTGCCAGCTCACCTCAAGCAGCGGGAGACACCGGGGAGCTGTTTTTT.

This clonotype was observed at least ten times. V and J are TRBV29-1 and TRBJ2-1; the D gene is possibly TRBD2 (5 bases). CDR3 length: 14 residues. CDR1 SQVTM and CDR2 ANQGSEA come from the germline V gene. V gave up 0 bases and J gave up 3 bases, with 9 bases separating them. CDR3 bases: TGCAGCGTTGAAGATCTGACTAACTACAATGAGCAGTTCTTC. This sequence encodes CSVEDLTNYNEQFF.

In this sample, this clonotype turned up many times. This sequence joins TRBV18 and TRBJ2-5, with TRBD2 matching 11 bases. The J segment lost 4 bases and the V segment lost 3 bases, leaving 4 bases of the junction unmatched. The germline V gene has CDR1 KGHSH and CDR2 LQKENI. The CDR3 extends over 15 amino acids. CDR3 coding DNA: TGTGCCAGCTCACCTACACTAGCGGGGGCAGAGACCCAGTACTTC. Translated, it gives CASSPTLAGAETQYF.

This clonotype was detected ten times or more. The gene calls are TRBV5-1 and TRBJ2-1; 7 bases map to TRBD2. Trimming removed 3 bases from V and 4 bases from J; junction bases left unmatched: 7. The CDR3 is 15 amino acids. Germline V gene sequence: CDR1 SGHRS, CDR2 YFSETQ. The CDR3 DNA follows: TGCGCCAGCAGCTCTAGCGGCGTGATATACAATGAGCAGTTCTTC. It yields the protein CASSSSGVIYNEQFF.

On this clonotype itself: This clone may be a read error of a much larger clone one base away. V usage is TRBV20-1 and J usage is TRBJ2-1; D is ambiguous. Germline CDR1 and CDR2: DFQATT and SNEGSKA (reference sequence). The CDR3 extends over 12 amino acids. In DNA, the CDR3 is TGCATTGCTAGAGTCAATCACAATGAGCAGTTCTTC. Protein product: CIARVNHNEQFF.

This clonotype was recorded many times. The rearrangement joins TRBV9 to TRBJ1-2; TRBD1 agrees at 11 bases. J was trimmed by 6 bases and V by 4 bases; bases with no gene match: 11. From germline, CDR1 is SGDLS and CDR2 YYNGEE. The CDR3 spans 16 residues. The CDR3 sequence: CASSRGQGAVFDGYTF. CDR3 sequence (DNA): TGTGCCAGCAGCCGTGGACAGGGGGCAGTTTTTGATGGCTACACCTTC.

Note on this clonotype: It may be a read error: a sequence one base away is much more abundant. The rearrangement uses TRBV6-1 and TRBJ1-2; 8 nucleotides align to TRBD1. CDR3 size: 15 residues. Losses at the gene ends were 5 bases for V and 8 bases for J; bases not matched to a gene: 13. Germline assignment: CDR1 MNHNS and CDR2 SASEGT. The CDR3 DNA is TGTGCCAGCAGTCTCCCCAGGACAGGGTGGAAAGGCTACACCTTC. It codes for CASSLPRTGWKGYTF.

This clonotype was detected many times. The CDR3 here is CASSLNTLPTEAFF. The CDR3 nucleotides are TGTGCCAGCAGCCTGAACACTCTTCCCACTGAAGCTTTCTTT. This chain uses TRBV7-8 with TRBJ1-1; no reliable D call. Trimming stripped 5 bases from V and 4 bases from J, with 14 bases between. The germline gives CDR1 SGHVS, CDR2 FQNEAQ. There are 14 residues in the CDR3. The complete variable domain, with remaining parts taken from reference TRBV7-8 and TRBJ1-1, reads GAGVSQSPRYKVAKRGQDVALRCDPISGHVSLFWYQQALGQGPEFLTYFQNEAQLDKSGLPSDRFFAERPEGSVSTLKIQRTQQEDSAVYLCASSLNTLPTEAFFGQGTRLTVV.

The CDR3 spells CASSLDPGGAYEQYF. The CDR3 DNA is TGTGCCAGCAGCTTAGATCCCGGGGGGGCTTACGAGCAGTACTTC. V is TRBV13 and J is TRBJ2-7; 8 bases fit TRBD2. CDR3 length equals 15 residues. V trimming: 1 base; J trimming: 4 bases; junction bases outside the gene matches: 6. Per the germline V gene, CDR1 is PRHDT and CDR2 is FYEKMQ (reference sequence).

This clonotype was recorded at least ten times. V gene TRBV10-3 combines with J gene TRBJ1-5; no clear D gene. The V and J ends lost 2 bases and 5 bases respectively, with 7 bases between them. CDR1 ENHRY and CDR2 SYGVKD come from the germline V gene. The CDR3 totals 13 residues. In DNA form, the CDR3 reads TGTGCCATCAGTGAGACGGAGCATCAGCCCCAGCATTTT. Its translation is CAISETEHQPQHF.

This clonotype was recorded many times. The rearrangement joins TRBV5-1 to TRBJ2-7, with 8 nucleotides matching TRBD1. The CDR3 totals 14 residues. The germline V gene encodes CDR1 SGHRS and CDR2 YFSETQ. After removal of 4 bases from V and 7 bases from J, the junction contained 10 bases not matched to a gene. Here the CDR3 reads CASSDGTGSLEQYF. Written as DNA, the CDR3 is TGCGCCAGCAGCGACGGGACAGGATCCTTGGAGCAGTACTTC.

This clonotype was counted at least ten times. The rearrangement links TRBV7-9 to TRBJ2-5, with TRBD1 as a possible D gene (6 bases). With 0 bases removed from V and 5 bases from J, the gap between germline ends came to 16 bases. This CDR3 spans 16 amino acids. Per germline, CDR1 SEHNR and CDR2 FQNEAQ (reference sequence). The CDR3 nucleotides read TGTGCCAGCAGCTTAGCGGGGGCGTTGGTGGAGGAGACCCAGTACTTC. The encoded protein is CASSLAGALVEETQYF. Using reference TRBV7-9 and TRBJ2-5 for the parts outside the CDR3, the full variable domain is DTGVSQNPRHKITKRGQNVTFRCDPISEHNRLYWYRQTLGQGPEFLTYFQNEAQLEKSRLLSDRFSAERPKGSFSTLEIQRTEQGDSAMYLCASSLAGALVEETQYFGPGTRLLVL.

This clonotype was counted at least ten times. V gene TRBV28 combines with J gene TRBJ2-2, with 13 positions matching TRBD2. Germline CDR1 is MDHEN and CDR2 is SYDVKM. The CDR3 is 16 amino acids. V gave up 5 bases and J gave up 7 bases; unmatched junction bases: 7. The CDR3 spells CASSPGLAGDDGELFF. CDR3 coding DNA: TGTGCCAGCAGTCCCGGACTAGCGGGAGATGACGGGGAGCTGTTTTTT.